A selection of T cell receptor beta chains follows, all from one sample in a study of blood T cell repertoires in COVID-19. The table came from immunoSEQ multiplex PCR; TCRdb's copy has only in-frame clones and leaves some out. The table records 45,000 to 50,000 clones, 85% of them present only once. The sequenced material came from peripheral blood. These receptors all come from a woman aged 60-75 years with acute or convalescent COVID-19. Each CDR3 is given with its conserved first and last residue. A D gene is named only where the DNA matches it firmly. The size entry is marked missing in some rows and otherwise reads once, few, many or a size class.

size,J,V,D,DNA,CDR3
-,TRBJ2-5,TRBV5-4,TRBD2,TGTGCCAGCAGCGGGACTAGCGGGAAAGAGACCCAGTACTTC,CASSGTSGKETQYF
once,TRBJ2-3,TRBV3-1/TRBV3-2,TRBD2,TGTGCCAGCAGCCAAGATCTTGCTAGCGGGCTACAGTATTTT,CASSQDLASGLQYF
-,TRBJ2-7,TRBV6-5,TRBD2,TGTGCCAGCGACAGAAGGCGGGGGGACGAGCAGTACTTC,CASDRRRGDEQYF
-,TRBJ2-7,TRBV6-1,-,TGTGCCAGCAGTGAAGCGCTGACAGGAGACTCCTACGAGCAGTACTTC,CASSEALTGDSYEQYF
once,TRBJ2-1,TRBV15,TRBD2,TGTGCCACCAGCACCAGCACTAGCGGGGCCTACAATGAGCAGTTCTTC,CATSTSTSGAYNEQFF
-,TRBJ2-1,TRBV19,-,TGTGCCAGTAGTATAGATTGGCTTAATGAGCAGTTCTTC,CASSIDWLNEQFF
-,TRBJ2-2,TRBV11-3,-,TGTGCCAGCAGCGTCTACTCCACCGGGGAGCTGTTTTTT,CASSVYSTGELFF
-,TRBJ2-1,TRBV9,TRBD2,TGTGCCAGCACGAACCGGAAGCGGGAGAGCTCCTACAATGAGCAGTTCTTC,CASTNRKRESSYNEQFF
-,TRBJ1-2,TRBV30,-,TGTGCCTGGAGTCCGCGGTCCTATGGCTACACCTTC,CAWSPRSYGYTF
-,TRBJ1-2,TRBV7-9,-,TGTGCCAGCAGCTTAGACCCAGGCGTCCATGGCTACACCTTC,CASSLDPGVHGYTF
once,TRBJ2-1,TRBV7-9,TRBD1,TGTGCCAGCAGCTTAGGAGGGACAGGGAGATCCACCAATGAGCAGTTCTTC,CASSLGGTGRSTNEQFF
-,TRBJ2-5,TRBV5-4,TRBD1,TGTGCCAGCAGCTTGGGGAGGGGACAGGGGGACGTACAGACCCAGTACTTC,CASSLGRGQGDVQTQYF
few,TRBJ2-1,TRBV5-1,TRBD2,TGCGCCAGCAGCGGGGGACTAGCGCACTCCTACAATGAGCAGTTCTTC,CASSGGLAHSYNEQFF
-,TRBJ1-2,TRBV5-1,-,TGCGCCAGCAGCTTCGGGGACTTGAGCTATGGCTACACCTTC,CASSFGDLSYGYTF
-,TRBJ1-1,TRBV13,TRBD1,TGTGCCAGCAGCAGATTTCCCGGGACAGTCGAAGTTTTCTTT,CASSRFPGTVEVFF
-,TRBJ1-5,TRBV6-5,-,TGTGCCAGCAGAGAGGGCCCTACCAATCAGCCCCAGCATTTT,CASREGPTNQPQHF
-,TRBJ2-6,TRBV6-2/TRBV6-3,-,TGTGCCAGCAGTTCCCGTCCAGGGGCGGGGGCCAACGTCCTGACTTTC,CASSSRPGAGANVLTF
-,TRBJ2-1,TRBV19,-,TGTGCCAGTAGTATCGGGGACAATGAGCAGTTCTTC,CASSIGDNEQFF
-,TRBJ1-6,TRBV25-1,-,TGTGCCAGCAGTGAATACGGCTCCTATAATTCACCCCTCCACTTT,CASSEYGSYNSPLHF
-,TRBJ1-3,TRBV6-5,-,TGTGCCAGCAGGACGGTATGGGCCGGAAACACCATATATTTT,CASRTVWAGNTIYF
-,TRBJ1-2,TRBV18,-,TGTGCCAGCTCACCACCCTCGGGGGAGGTAGGCTACACCTTC,CASSPPSGEVGYTF
once,TRBJ2-3,TRBV6-5,TRBD2,TGTGCCAGTGGAGCACAGCGGGGGGGAGCAGATACGCAGTATTTT,CASGAQRGGADTQYF
-,TRBJ2-1,TRBV7-9,TRBD2,TGTGCCAGCAGCTTAGCCGGGACTAGCGGGGGAAGCTCCTACAATGAGCAGTTCTTC,CASSLAGTSGGSSYNEQFF
-,TRBJ1-2,TRBV3-1/TRBV3-2,-,TGTGCCAGCAGCCAAGATTCTCGAAGCGGCTACACCTTC,CASSQDSRSGYTF
-,TRBJ1-2,TRBV27,TRBD1,TGTGCCAGCAGCCGACAGGGATATGGCTACACCTTC,CASSRQGYGYTF
-,TRBJ2-3,TRBV19,-,TGTGCCAGTAGTAGACAGGCGGTCGTCACAGATACGCAGTATTTT,CASSRQAVVTDTQYF
few,TRBJ2-3,TRBV12-3/TRBV12-4,-,TGTGCCAGCCGAGTCAGGACAGATACGCAGTATTTT,CASRVRTDTQYF
-,TRBJ2-1,TRBV7-6,TRBD2,TGTGCCAGCAGGGGAACCGGGGGGGGCCACTCCTACAATGAGCAGTTCTTC,CASRGTGGGHSYNEQFF
-,TRBJ2-5,TRBV15,TRBD1,TGTGCCACCAGCAGAGACCGCCGGGACAGGGGCAAAGAGACCCAGTACTTC,CATSRDRRDRGKETQYF
-,TRBJ2-3,TRBV19,TRBD2,TGTGCCAGTAGTGACGGGACTAGCGGGGGCCCGCTAACGCAGTATTTT,CASSDGTSGGPLTQYF